Presented here are 25 T cell receptor beta chains from one specimen sequenced in a study of blood T cell repertoires in COVID-19. Assay used: immunoSEQ multiplex PCR; TCRdb lists only in-frame clones, some missing. The table shows over 55,000 clones, with approximately 80% occurring only once. Input material: peripheral blood. Receptors originate from a human donor in a cohort sampled during active COVID-19.

This clone was recorded only once. CDR3 in amino acids: CATSRAKGEETQYF. The CDR3 region has the DNA TGTGCCACCAGCAGAGCAAAGGGGGAAGAGACCCAGTACTTC. This chain uses TRBV15 with TRBJ2-5, with D possibly matching TRBD1 (6 bases). This CDR3 spans 14 amino acids. Trimming pared 1 base from V and 3 bases from J, leaving 9 bases between. From germline, CDR1 is LNHNV and CDR2 YYDKDF (reference sequence).

V is TRBV7-2 and J is TRBJ1-2; maybe TRBD1 (6 bases). CDR1 is SGHTA and CDR2 is FQGNSA in the germline V gene. Trimming took 4 bases from V and 0 from J, leaving 12 bases between them. CDR3 length: 15 amino acids. CDR3 loop: CASSSDSGANYGYTF. As DNA, the CDR3 is TGTGCCAGCAGCTCTGACTCAGGGGCTAACTATGGCTACACCTTC. Together with reference TRBV7-2 and TRBJ1-2, the CDR3 gives the full variable domain: GAGVSQSPSNKVTEKGKDVELRCDPISGHTALYWYRQSLGQGLEFLIYFQGNSAPDKSGLPSDRFSAERTGGSVSTLTIQRTQQEDSAVYLCASSSDSGANYGYTFGSGTRLTVV.

The rearrangement uses TRBV11-2 and TRBJ1-4; D remains ambiguous. The CDR3 is 15 residues long. V dropped 4 bases and J dropped 8 bases, with 17 bases sitting between them. Germline V lookup: CDR1 SGHAT, CDR2 FQNNGV. The CDR3, as DNA: TGTGCCAGCAGCTCAAACGGGGAGGAGCGGGAAAAACTGTTTTTT. Translating gives CASSSNGEEREKLFF.

This chain connects TRBV4-2 to TRBJ1-1; no clear D. Looked up from germline, CDR1 is LGHNA and CDR2 is YNFKEQ. CDR3 length equals 14 residues. Trimming cost V 0 bases and J 1 base, with 6 bases left between them. DNA for the CDR3: TGTGCCAGCAGCCAAGACGAGGGGAACACTGAAGCTTTCTTT. Translating gives CASSQDEGNTEAFF.

The rearrangement uses TRBV7-9 and TRBJ2-7, with 9 bases fitting TRBD2. Losses at the gene ends were 4 bases for V and 5 bases for J; bases not matched to a gene: 6. The CDR3 is made up of 14 amino acids. The germline CDR1 and CDR2 sequences are SEHNR and FQNEAQ (reference sequence). CDR3 sequence reads: CASSSYSGRNEQYF. The CDR3, as DNA: TGTGCCAGCAGCTCCTATAGCGGGAGAAACGAGCAGTACTTC.

V gene TRBV6-1 combines with J gene TRBJ1-2; D unclear. The CDR3 covers 13 residues. V was clipped by 2 bases and J by 6 bases, with 10 bases between them. From germline, CDR1 is MNHNS and CDR2 SASEGT. The CDR3 region is CASSEQQRHGYTF. CDR3 coding DNA: TGTGCCAGCAGTGAACAGCAGCGGCATGGCTACACCTTC.

Only one count was recorded for this clone. The rearrangement joins TRBV5-5 to TRBJ2-5, with 11 bases identical to TRBD2. J was trimmed by 5 bases and V by 1 base; bases with no gene match: 4. Germline lookup yields CDR1 SGHKS and CDR2 YYEKEE (reference sequence). CDR3 length equals 15 residues. CDR3 sequence: CASSLNSGGAETQYF. DNA of the CDR3: TGTGCCAGCAGCTTGAATAGCGGGGGGGCCGAGACCCAGTACTTC.

Written as DNA, the CDR3 is TGTGCCAGTAGTATTACGGGAGTACGGGATCAGCCCCAGCATTTT. The encoded protein is CASSITGVRDQPQHF. The V and J genes are TRBV19 and TRBJ1-5, with unresolved D. Trimming shortened V by 3 bases and J by 5 bases, and 14 bases separated the two germline ends. The germline V gene encodes CDR1 LNHDA and CDR2 SQIVND (reference sequence). This CDR3 is built from 15 residues. The variable domain in full, with the rest retrieved from reference TRBV19 and TRBJ1-5, is DGGITQSPKYLFRKEGQNVTLSCEQNLNHDAMYWYRQDPGQGLRLIYYSQIVNDFQKGDIAEGYSVSREKKESFPLTVTSAQKNPTAFYLCASSITGVRDQPQHFGDGTRLSIL.

The CDR3 DNA sequence: TGTGCCAGCAGCCTATCGGGGGGGGCGAGGAACACTGAAGCTTTCTTT. Amino acid sequence: CASSLSGGARNTEAFF. J is TRBJ1-1 and V is TRBV7-9, with D perhaps matching TRBD1 (6 bases). The CDR3 sequence is 16 residues long. With 5 bases removed from V and 1 base from J, the gap between germline ends came to 17 bases. Germline V gives CDR1 SEHNR, CDR2 FQNEAQ (reference sequence).

The chain has TRBV10-1 and TRBJ1-6; the D gene is possibly TRBD1 (5 bases). Looked up from germline, CDR1 is WNHNN and CDR2 is SYGVQD (reference sequence). CDR3 length: 14 amino acids. The V end was cut by 3 bases, the J end by 6 bases, with 9 bases between. The CDR3 DNA is TGCGCCAGCAGTGAAGGGGTCAGTAATTCACCCCTCCACTTT. Residues: CASSEGVSNSPLHF.

The rearrangement links TRBV6-5 to TRBJ1-6; TRBD1 aligns across 7 bases. The CDR3 sequence is 15 residues long. Germline V gene sequence: CDR1 MNHEY, CDR2 SVGAGI. The trim removed 2 bases at V and 8 bases at J, leaving 6 bases unmatched. The CDR3 coding sequence is TGTGCCAGCAGTTACCGAGGGGGCAAAGATTCACCCCTCCACTTT. This gives the protein CASSYRGGKDSPLHF.

This rearrangement joins TRBV5-1 to TRBJ2-7, with TRBD2 as a possible D gene (5 bases). The CDR3 has 12 residues. Germline assignment: CDR1 SGHRS and CDR2 YFSETQ. V lost 2 bases and J lost 6, with 9 bases in between. The chain's CDR3 is CASSFGEGEQYF. The CDR3 DNA sequence: TGCGCCAGCAGCTTTGGCGAGGGCGAGCAGTACTTC.

In nucleotides, the CDR3 is TGTGCCAGCAGCCCTCGACAATACTCCTACAATGAGCAGTTCTTC. Amino acid sequence: CASSPRQYSYNEQFF. The chain uses TRBV9 and TRBJ2-1; D unclear. Germline assignment: CDR1 SGDLS and CDR2 YYNGEE. Trimming stripped 4 bases from V and 0 bases from J, with 11 bases between. This CDR3 contains 15 residues.

The table lists this clone with a count of one. The chain uses TRBV7-2 and TRBJ2-1; 8 bases match TRBD1. The CDR3 is 14 amino acids. CDR1 SGHTA and CDR2 FQGNSA come from the germline V gene. J lost 4 bases, V lost 3 bases, and 2 bases had no gene match. The CDR3 sequence is CASSFTGGYNEQFF. Written as DNA, the CDR3 is TGTGCCAGCAGCTTCACAGGGGGATACAATGAGCAGTTCTTC.

The V and J genes are TRBV5-5 and TRBJ2-3; D perhaps matches TRBD2 (6 bases). Germline V gene lookup returns CDR1 SGHKS and CDR2 YYEKEE (reference sequence). V dropped 4 bases and J dropped 5 bases, with 8 bases sitting between them. The CDR3 spans 12 residues. CDR3 amino acids: CASSGGKDTQYF. The CDR3 bases are TGTGCCAGCAGCGGGGGGAAAGATACGCAGTATTTT.

This sequence joins TRBV5-5 and TRBJ2-7; D uncertain. Germline assignment: CDR1 SGHKS and CDR2 YYEKEE (reference sequence). Trimming pared 1 base from V and 4 bases from J, leaving 9 bases between. This CDR3 region has 13 residues. The CDR3 sequence: CASSLRGGYEQYF. Here the CDR3 DNA reads TGTGCCAGCAGCTTGCGTGGCGGTTACGAGCAGTACTTC.

The V call is TRBV4-1, the J call TRBJ2-7; D is perhaps TRBD2 (6 bases). Germline V gives CDR1 MGHRA, CDR2 YSYEKL. The ends were cut back, 2 bases at V and 4 bases at J, with 12 bases in the middle. The CDR3 is made up of 14 amino acids. CDR3 in DNA: TGCGCCAGCAGCCAATCATTTGCGGGGTACGAGCAGTACTTC. As protein: CASSQSFAGYEQYF.

The table lists this clone with a few counts. The chain couples TRBV19 to TRBJ1-5, with a weak D call TRBD1 (5 bases). V lost 2 bases and J lost 3, with 14 bases in between. The CDR3 loop spans 16 amino acids. The germline gives CDR1 LNHDA, CDR2 SQIVND (reference sequence). The CDR3 nucleotides are TGTGCCAGTAGTATACCCGACAGAGTTCCCAATCAGCCCCAGCATTTT. Translated, it gives CASSIPDRVPNQPQHF. Together with reference TRBV19 and TRBJ1-5, the CDR3 gives the full variable domain: DGGITQSPKYLFRKEGQNVTLSCEQNLNHDAMYWYRQDPGQGLRLIYYSQIVNDFQKGDIAEGYSVSREKKESFPLTVTSAQKNPTAFYLCASSIPDRVPNQPQHFGDGTRLSIL.

This chain joins TRBV5-1 and TRBJ2-7, with D perhaps matching TRBD2 (6 bases). Germline V lookup: CDR1 SGHRS, CDR2 YFSETQ. This CDR3 region has 15 residues. V was clipped by 0 bases and J by 4 bases, with 14 bases between them. In DNA form, the CDR3 reads TGCGCCAGCAGCTTGGCCAGACTAGAGAATTACGAGCAGTACTTC. The encoded protein is CASSLARLENYEQYF. Together with reference TRBV5-1 and TRBJ2-7, the CDR3 gives the full variable domain: KAGVTQTPRYLIKTRGQQVTLSCSPISGHRSVSWYQQTPGQGLQFLFEYFSETQRNKGNFPGRFSGRQFSNSRSEMNVSTLELGDSALYLCASSLARLENYEQYFGPGTRLTVT.

This clone was picked up a small number of times. This chain uses TRBV19 with TRBJ2-1, with 7 bases lining up with TRBD1. The CDR3 runs 14 residues. The germline V gene has CDR1 LNHDA and CDR2 SQIVND (reference sequence). V lost 6 bases, J lost 4 bases, and 6 bases stayed unmatched. CDR3 region: CASRPGQFYNEQFF. The CDR3 coding sequence is TGTGCCAGTAGACCGGGACAGTTTTACAATGAGCAGTTCTTC. Based on the CDR3 plus reference TRBV19 and TRBJ2-1, the full variable domain is DGGITQSPKYLFRKEGQNVTLSCEQNLNHDAMYWYRQDPGQGLRLIYYSQIVNDFQKGDIAEGYSVSREKKESFPLTVTSAQKNPTAFYLCASRPGQFYNEQFFGPGTRLTVL.

This chain links TRBV29-1 with TRBJ1-5; D gene unclear. Trimming removed 5 bases at V and 4 bases at J, with 12 bases between. Germline V CDR1 and CDR2: SQVTM, ANQGSEA. This CDR3 spans 13 amino acids. Here the CDR3 DNA reads TGCAGCGTTTCGTCGGGAGATAATCAGCCCCAGCATTTT. It yields the protein CSVSSGDNQPQHF.

This chain links TRBV28 with TRBJ2-1; D is unclear. Germline lookup yields CDR1 MDHEN and CDR2 SYDVKM. V was clipped by 2 bases and J by 0 bases, with 11 bases between them. There are 16 residues in the CDR3. The CDR3 protein is CASSLGGTSSYNEQFF. The CDR3 nucleotides are TGTGCCAGCAGTTTAGGCGGTACGAGCTCCTACAATGAGCAGTTCTTC.

The chain has TRBV5-1 and TRBJ2-7; 9 positions match TRBD1. V gave up 4 bases and J gave up 0 bases; unmatched junction bases: 8. CDR1 SGHRS and CDR2 YFSETQ come from the germline V gene. This CDR3 is 16 amino acids long. In DNA form, the CDR3 reads TGCGCCAGCAGCCAAGGGACAGGGCGCCTCTCCTACGAGCAGTACTTC. Protein sequence: CASSQGTGRLSYEQYF.

This clone was found a few times. V usage is TRBV28 and J usage is TRBJ1-2; 8 bases are a match to TRBD1. Germline V CDR1 and CDR2: MDHEN, SYDVKM. The CDR3 length is 15 residues. The trim removed 1 base at V and 8 bases at J, leaving 9 bases unmatched. This CDR3 is CASSLSATGASGYTF. The CDR3 DNA reads TGTGCCAGCAGTTTATCGGCGACAGGGGCTAGCGGCTACACCTTC.

This clone was observed a handful of times. The rearrangement joins TRBV28 to TRBJ1-1; 7 bases align to TRBD1. J lost 5 bases, V lost 4 bases, and 10 bases had no gene match. The CDR3 runs to 15 residues. Germline V CDR1 and CDR2: MDHEN, SYDVKM. The CDR3 region is CASSSEYRGRTEAFF. Here the CDR3 DNA reads TGTGCCAGCAGTTCTGAATACAGGGGTAGGACTGAAGCTTTCTTT.